This T cell receptor (beta chain) is from a study of blood T cell repertoires in COVID-19. Study-wide background: The study drew acute and convalescent COVID-19 samples from the United States, Italy and Spain.

Authors' processing steps: Amplification of reference gene primers was used by the study to estimate nucleated cell counts. Data came from immunoSEQ multiplex PCR; TCRdb stores just in-frame clones and leaves some out. That table supplies the V and J calls and clone size; D and trimming were determined from the DNA. The profile covers approximately 210,000 clones, with 81% appearing a single time and around 10% taken by the ten largest. CDR1 is LGHDT, CDR2 YNNKEL, per germline (reference sequence). V lost 0 bases to trimming and J lost 5 bases; unmatched junction nucleotides: 13. This CDR3 is 19 amino acids long.

This rearrangement joins TRBV3-1 (or the pseudogene TRBV3-2) to TRBJ2-3; TRBD2 agrees at 11 bases. The TCR comes from a woman aged 45-65 years with acute COVID-19. Sequences were obtained from PBMCs or T cells enriched from blood (not recorded which). The CDR3 nucleotides are TGTGCCAGCAGCCAAGAGGGGGCTAGCGGGGGGCTGGGGTTAGATACGCAGTATTTT. Its protein is CASSQEGASGGLGLDTQYF.